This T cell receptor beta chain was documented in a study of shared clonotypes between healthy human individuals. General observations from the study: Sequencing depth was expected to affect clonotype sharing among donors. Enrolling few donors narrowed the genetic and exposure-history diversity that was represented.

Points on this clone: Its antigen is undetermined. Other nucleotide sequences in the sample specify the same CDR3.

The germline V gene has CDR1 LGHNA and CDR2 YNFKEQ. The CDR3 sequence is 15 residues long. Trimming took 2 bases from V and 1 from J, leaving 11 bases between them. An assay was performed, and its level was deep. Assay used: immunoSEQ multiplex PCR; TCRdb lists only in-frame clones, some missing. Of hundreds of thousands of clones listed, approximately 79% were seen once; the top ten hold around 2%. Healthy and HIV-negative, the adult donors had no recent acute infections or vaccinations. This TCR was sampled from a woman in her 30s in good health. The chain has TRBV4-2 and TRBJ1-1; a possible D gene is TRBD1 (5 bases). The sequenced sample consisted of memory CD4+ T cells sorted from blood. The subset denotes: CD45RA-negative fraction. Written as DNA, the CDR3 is TGTGCCAGCAGCCAACCTGGACAAAGGAACACTGAAGCTTTCTTT. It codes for CASSQPGQRNTEAFF.